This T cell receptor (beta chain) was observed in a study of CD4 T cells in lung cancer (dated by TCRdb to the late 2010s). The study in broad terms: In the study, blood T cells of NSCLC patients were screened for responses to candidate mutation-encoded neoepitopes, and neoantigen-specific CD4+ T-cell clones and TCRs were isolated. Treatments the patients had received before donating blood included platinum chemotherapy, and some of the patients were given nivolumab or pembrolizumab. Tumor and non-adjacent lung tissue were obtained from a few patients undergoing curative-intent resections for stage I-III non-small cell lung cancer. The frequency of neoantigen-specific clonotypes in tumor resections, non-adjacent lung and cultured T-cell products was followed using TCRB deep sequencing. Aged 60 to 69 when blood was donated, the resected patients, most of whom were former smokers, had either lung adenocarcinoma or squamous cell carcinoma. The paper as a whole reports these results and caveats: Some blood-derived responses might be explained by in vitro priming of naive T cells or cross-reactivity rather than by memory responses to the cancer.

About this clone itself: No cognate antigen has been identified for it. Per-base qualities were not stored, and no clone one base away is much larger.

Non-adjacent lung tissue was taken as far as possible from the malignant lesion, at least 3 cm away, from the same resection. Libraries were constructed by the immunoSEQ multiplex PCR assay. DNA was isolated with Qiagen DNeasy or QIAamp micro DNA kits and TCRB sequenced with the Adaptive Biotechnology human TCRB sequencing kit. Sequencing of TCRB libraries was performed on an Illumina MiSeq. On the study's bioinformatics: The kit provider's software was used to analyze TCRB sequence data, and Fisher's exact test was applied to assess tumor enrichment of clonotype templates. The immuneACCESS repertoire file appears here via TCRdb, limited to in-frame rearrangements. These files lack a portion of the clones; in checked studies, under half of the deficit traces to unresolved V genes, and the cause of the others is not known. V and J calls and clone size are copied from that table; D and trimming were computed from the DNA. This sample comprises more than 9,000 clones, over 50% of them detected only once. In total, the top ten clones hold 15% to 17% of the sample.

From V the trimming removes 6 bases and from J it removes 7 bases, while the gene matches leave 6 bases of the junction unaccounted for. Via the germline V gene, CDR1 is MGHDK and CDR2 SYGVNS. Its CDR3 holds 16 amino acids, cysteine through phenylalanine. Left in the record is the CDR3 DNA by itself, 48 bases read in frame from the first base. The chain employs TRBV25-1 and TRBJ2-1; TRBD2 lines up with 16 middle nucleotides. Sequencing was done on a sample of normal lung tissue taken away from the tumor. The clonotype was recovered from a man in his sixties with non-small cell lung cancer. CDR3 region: CASSPRGLAGGNEQFF. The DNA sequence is TGTGCCAGCAGCCCACGGGGACTAGCGGGAGGGAATGAGCAGTTCTTC.